This record concerns one T cell receptor (beta chain) sequence. The antigen it binds to is not known. No much larger clone is present one base from it, and per-base qualities are unavailable. The data stem from a study of CD8 T cells in Susac syndrome (dated by TCRdb to the late 2010s). A note on the overall study: Of the Susac syndrome patients who were sequenced, eight were in clinical remission while more than five had clinically active disease. Susac syndrome patients were therapy-naive, on corticosteroids (some also receiving IVIg), or on IVIg alone at blood withdrawal. The study used repertoire sequencing to test whether antigen drove CD8+ T cell activation and differentiation in Susac syndrome. The clonality of the CD8+ T cell repertoire was compared across approximately twelve healthy donors, roughly 14 Susac syndrome patients and around 15 multiple sclerosis patients.

Reading the germline V gene (reference sequence) gives CDR1 MNHEY and CDR2 SMNVEV. Deletion took 6 bases off V and 4 bases off J, with a span of 16 bases between the germline ends. The cysteine opens and the phenylalanine closes a CDR3 of 14 amino acids. The DNA shown is the 42-base CDR3, in frame from base 1. The paper as a whole reports these results and caveats: Clonal expansion was seen in Susac syndrome CD8+ repertoires, peaking in CD8+ TEMRA cells and being greater in clinically active patients than in remitting ones. Looking at Susac-specific public clones, the researchers identified over 15 in the total CD8+ repertoire and about 5 in the CD8+ TEMRA repertoire. The TCR sequencing and HLA analysis was acknowledged to have included a relatively small number of individuals.

RNA was extracted using the RNeasy kit, and roughly 0.45 to 1 microgram was reverse transcribed with random hexamers. TCR beta CDR3 regions were amplified with the immunoSEQ multiplex PCR assay covering 54 Vbeta and 13 Jbeta segments. Bias from PCR amplification was corrected by using a synthetic template baseline for primer optimization and for computational correction. The paper's data handling went like this. Reads were annotated to V, D and J genes according to IMGT and were analyzed with immunoSEQ Analyzer, with only productive sequences retained. To calculate clonality, Shannon entropy was normalized by log2 of the number of productive unique sequences and then subtracted from one. Public and private clones were assessed among the 100 most prevalent clones of each patient and control. A clone was defined as Susac-specific if it was absent from the healthy and MS cohorts, from 1052 published viral clones and from other ImmuneACCESS disease sequences. TCRdb reprocessed the public reads (quality trimming at Q25 with fastp, clone calling with MiXCR) and kept in-frame beta chains. Each CDR3 protein appears once, grouped with its most common genes and DNA. The V and J calls and clone size come from TCRdb's table, not from the authors' own analysis. In this sample the table shows about 190,000 distinct CDR3 sequences, roughly 94% of which occur a single time. The leading ten clones occupy roughly 0.15% of the sample.

Peripheral blood CD8+ and CD4+ T cells from healthy donors, Susac syndrome patients and multiple sclerosis patients were profiled using high-throughput TCR beta sequencing. The Susac syndrome patients fulfilled recently defined diagnostic criteria for definite or probable disease. Bulk CD8+ and CD4+ T cells were purified by magnetic negative isolation, whereas CD8+ TEMRA cells were enriched by FACS. Blood was collected in EDTA tubes and processed within 24 hours, with PBMCs isolated through density gradient centrifugation. PBMCs destined for TCR sequencing were cryopreserved in liquid nitrogen and later thawed in a 37 °C water bath. A purity of at least 90% was achieved for sorted or isolated CD4+, CD8+ and CD8+ TEMRA cells.

This clonotype was obtained from a human donor with Susac syndrome. Sequencing was performed on CD8+ T cells from PBMCs. This receptor chain uses TRBV27 and TRBJ2-7; TRBD1 is a possible D gene, resting on 6 matching bases. The nucleotides are TGTGCCAGCAGGCTACGGCAGGGGATATACGAGCAGTACTTC. Its amino acids are CASRLRQGIYEQYF.